This TCR beta chain was sequenced in a study of blood T cell repertoires in COVID-19. In the study overall: COVID-19 samples, acute and convalescent, were from the United States, Italy and Spain. PBMCs, B-cell-depleted T cells, or T cells provided the cDNA or gDNA that made up the material.

V was pared by 5 bases and J by 1 base, with 9 bases between. Germline lookup yields CDR1 SEHNR and CDR2 FQNEAQ (reference sequence). The CDR3 consists of 15 residues. This clone was recorded only once. Under the authors' procedure: Estimation of nucleated cell counts relied on the amplification of reference gene primers. Method: immunoSEQ multiplex PCR; TCRdb's copy keeps in-frame clones and lacks some. That table is the source of V, J and clone size, and D and trimming were worked out from the DNA. Of approximately 150,000 clones listed, approximately 91% were seen once; the top ten hold over 1.5%. The chain uses TRBV7-9 and TRBJ2-6, with D tentatively TRBD1 (5 bases). This sequence originates from a man between 65 and 85 years old with acute or convalescent COVID-19. What was sequenced was peripheral blood. The CDR3 spells CASSTQGSGANVLTF. The CDR3 DNA reads as TGTGCCAGCAGCACCCAGGGATCTGGGGCCAACGTCCTGACTTTC.